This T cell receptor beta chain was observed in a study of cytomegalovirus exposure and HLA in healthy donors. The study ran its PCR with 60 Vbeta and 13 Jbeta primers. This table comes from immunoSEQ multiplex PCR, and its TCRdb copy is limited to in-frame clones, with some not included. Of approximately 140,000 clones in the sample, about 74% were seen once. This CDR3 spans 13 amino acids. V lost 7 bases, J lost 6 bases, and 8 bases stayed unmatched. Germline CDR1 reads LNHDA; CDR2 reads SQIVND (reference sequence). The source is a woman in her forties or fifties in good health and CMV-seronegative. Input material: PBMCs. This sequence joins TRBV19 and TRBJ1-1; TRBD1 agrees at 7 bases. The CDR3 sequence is CASTGGFVSEAFF. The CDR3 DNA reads TGTGCCAGTACAGGGGGATTCGTCTCTGAAGCTTTCTTT.